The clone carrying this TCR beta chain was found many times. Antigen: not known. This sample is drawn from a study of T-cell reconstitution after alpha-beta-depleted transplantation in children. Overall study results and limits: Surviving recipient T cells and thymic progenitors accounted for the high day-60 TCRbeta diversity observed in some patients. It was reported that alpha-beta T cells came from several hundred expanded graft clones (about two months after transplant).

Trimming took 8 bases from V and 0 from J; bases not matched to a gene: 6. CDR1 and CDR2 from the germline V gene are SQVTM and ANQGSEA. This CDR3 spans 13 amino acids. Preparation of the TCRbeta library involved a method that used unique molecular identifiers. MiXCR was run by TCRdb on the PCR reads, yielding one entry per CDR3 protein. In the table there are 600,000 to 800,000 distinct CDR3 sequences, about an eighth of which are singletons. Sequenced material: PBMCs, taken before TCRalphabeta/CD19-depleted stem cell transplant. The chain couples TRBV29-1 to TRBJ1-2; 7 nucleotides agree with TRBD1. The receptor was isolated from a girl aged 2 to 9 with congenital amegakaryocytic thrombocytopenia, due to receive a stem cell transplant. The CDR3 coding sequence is TGCAGCACCAGGGGGTCTTCTAACTATGGCTACACCTTC. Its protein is CSTRGSSNYGYTF. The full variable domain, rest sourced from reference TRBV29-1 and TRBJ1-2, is SAVISQKPSRDICQRGTSLTIQCQVDSQVTMMFWYRQQPGQSLTLIATANQGSEATYESGFVIDKFPISRPNLTFSTLTVSNMSPEDSSIYLCSTRGSSNYGYTFGSGTRLTVV.